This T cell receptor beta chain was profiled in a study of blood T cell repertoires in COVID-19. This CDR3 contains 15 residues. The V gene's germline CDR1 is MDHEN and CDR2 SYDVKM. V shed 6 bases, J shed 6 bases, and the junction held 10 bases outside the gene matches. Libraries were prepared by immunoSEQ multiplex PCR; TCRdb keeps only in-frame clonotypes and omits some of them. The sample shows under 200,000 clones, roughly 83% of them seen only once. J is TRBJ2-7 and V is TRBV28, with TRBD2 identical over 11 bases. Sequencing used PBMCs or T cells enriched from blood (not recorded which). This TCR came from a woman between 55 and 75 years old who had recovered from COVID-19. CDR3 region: CASSYGIAGGGEQYF. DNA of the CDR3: TGTGCCAGCAGCTACGGGATAGCGGGAGGGGGCGAGCAGTACTTC.